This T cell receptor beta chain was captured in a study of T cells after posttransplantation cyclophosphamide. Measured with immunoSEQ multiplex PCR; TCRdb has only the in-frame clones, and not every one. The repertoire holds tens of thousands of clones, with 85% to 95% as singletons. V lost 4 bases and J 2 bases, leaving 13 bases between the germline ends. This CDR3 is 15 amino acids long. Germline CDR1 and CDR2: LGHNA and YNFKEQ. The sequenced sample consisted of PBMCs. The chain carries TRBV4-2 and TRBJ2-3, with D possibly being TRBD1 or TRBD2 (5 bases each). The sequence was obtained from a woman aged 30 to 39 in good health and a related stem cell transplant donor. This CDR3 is CASSLGTHYTDTQYF. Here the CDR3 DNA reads TGTGCCAGCAGCCTCGGGACCCATTACACAGATACGCAGTATTTT.